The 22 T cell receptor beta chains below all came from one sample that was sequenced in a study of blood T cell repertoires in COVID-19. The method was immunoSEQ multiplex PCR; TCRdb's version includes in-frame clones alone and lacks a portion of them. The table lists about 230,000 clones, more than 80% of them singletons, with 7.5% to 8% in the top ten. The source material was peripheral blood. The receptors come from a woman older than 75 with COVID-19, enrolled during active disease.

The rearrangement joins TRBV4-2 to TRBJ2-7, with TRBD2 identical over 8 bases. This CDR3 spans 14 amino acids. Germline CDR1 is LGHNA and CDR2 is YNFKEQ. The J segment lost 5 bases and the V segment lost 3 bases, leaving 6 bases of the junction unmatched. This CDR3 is CASSQAGGKDEQYF. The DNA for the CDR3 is TGTGCCAGCAGCCAGGCGGGAGGTAAGGACGAGCAGTACTTC.

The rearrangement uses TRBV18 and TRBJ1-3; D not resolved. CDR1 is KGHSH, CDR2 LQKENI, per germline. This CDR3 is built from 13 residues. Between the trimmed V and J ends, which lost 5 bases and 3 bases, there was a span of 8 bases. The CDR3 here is CASSATVGNTIYF. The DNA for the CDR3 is TGTGCCAGCTCAGCAACGGTTGGAAACACCATATATTTT.

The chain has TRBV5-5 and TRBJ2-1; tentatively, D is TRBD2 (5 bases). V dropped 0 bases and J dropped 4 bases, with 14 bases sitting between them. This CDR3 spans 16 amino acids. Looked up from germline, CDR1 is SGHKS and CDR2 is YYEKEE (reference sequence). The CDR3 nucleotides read TGTGCCAGCAGCTTGGTGTCGGCCGGGAAATACAATGAGCAGTTCTTC. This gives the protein CASSLVSAGKYNEQFF.

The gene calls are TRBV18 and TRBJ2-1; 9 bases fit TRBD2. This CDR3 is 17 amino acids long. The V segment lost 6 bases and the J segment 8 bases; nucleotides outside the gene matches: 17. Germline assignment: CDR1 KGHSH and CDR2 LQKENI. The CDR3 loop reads CASSTSLASGIGHEQFF. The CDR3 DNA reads TGTGCCAGCTCGACAAGCTTGGCTAGCGGGATAGGGCATGAGCAGTTCTTC.

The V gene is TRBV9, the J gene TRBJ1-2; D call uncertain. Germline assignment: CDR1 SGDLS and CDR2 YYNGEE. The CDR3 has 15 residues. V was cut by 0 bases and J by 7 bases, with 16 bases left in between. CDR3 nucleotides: TGTGCCAGCAGCGTAGGAGAGGGCGTGGGAGGTGGCTACACCTTC. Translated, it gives CASSVGEGVGGGYTF.

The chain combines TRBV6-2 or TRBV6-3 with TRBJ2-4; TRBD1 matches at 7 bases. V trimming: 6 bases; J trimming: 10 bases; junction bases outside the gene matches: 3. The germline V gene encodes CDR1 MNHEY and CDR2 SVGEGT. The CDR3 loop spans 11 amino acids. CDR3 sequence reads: CASSLQGIQYF. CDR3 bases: TGTGCCAGCAGCCTACAGGGGATTCAGTACTTC.

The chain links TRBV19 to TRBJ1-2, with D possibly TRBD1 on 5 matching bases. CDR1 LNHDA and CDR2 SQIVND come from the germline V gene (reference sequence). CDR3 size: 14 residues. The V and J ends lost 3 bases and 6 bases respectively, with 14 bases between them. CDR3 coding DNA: TGTGCCAGTAGTATTACGGCCAGGGCGAATGGCTACACCTTC. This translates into CASSITARANGYTF.

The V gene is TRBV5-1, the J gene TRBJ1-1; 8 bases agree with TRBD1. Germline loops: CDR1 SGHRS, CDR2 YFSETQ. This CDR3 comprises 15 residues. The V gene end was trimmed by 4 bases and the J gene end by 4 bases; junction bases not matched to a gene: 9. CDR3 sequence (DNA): TGCGCCAGCAGCCCCTCGGGACAGGTTGGCACTGAAGCTTTCTTT. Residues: CASSPSGQVGTEAFF. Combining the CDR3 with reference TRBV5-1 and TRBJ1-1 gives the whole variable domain KAGVTQTPRYLIKTRGQQVTLSCSPISGHRSVSWYQQTPGQGLQFLFEYFSETQRNKGNFPGRFSGRQFSNSRSEMNVSTLELGDSALYLCASSPSGQVGTEAFFGQGTRLTVV.

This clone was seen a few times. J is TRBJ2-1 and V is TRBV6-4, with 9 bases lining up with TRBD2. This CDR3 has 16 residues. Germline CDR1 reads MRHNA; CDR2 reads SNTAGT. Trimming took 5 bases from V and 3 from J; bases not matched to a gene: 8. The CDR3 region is CASSRRAGGRYNEQFF. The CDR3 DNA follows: TGTGCCAGCAGTAGGCGAGCGGGGGGTCGCTACAATGAGCAGTTCTTC.

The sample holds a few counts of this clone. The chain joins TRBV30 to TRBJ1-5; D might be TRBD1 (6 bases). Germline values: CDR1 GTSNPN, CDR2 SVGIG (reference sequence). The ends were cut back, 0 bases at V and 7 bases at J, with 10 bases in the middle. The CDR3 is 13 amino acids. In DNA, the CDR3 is TGTGCCTGGAGTGTAGAACAGGGCCAGCCCCAGCATTTT. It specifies CAWSVEQGQPQHF.

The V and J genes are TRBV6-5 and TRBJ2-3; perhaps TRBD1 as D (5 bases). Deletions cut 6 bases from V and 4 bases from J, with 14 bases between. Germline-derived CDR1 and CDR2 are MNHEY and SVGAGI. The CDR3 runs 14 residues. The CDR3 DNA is TGTGCCAGCAGAAATTCAGGGAAAGCAGATACGCAGTATTTT. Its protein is CASRNSGKADTQYF.

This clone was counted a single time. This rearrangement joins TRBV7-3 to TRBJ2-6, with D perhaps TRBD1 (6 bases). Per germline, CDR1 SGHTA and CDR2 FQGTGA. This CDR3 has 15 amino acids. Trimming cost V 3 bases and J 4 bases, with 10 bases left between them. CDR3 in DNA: TGTGCCAGCAGCTTTACAGGGCCCGGGGCCAACGTCCTGACTTTC. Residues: CASSFTGPGANVLTF.

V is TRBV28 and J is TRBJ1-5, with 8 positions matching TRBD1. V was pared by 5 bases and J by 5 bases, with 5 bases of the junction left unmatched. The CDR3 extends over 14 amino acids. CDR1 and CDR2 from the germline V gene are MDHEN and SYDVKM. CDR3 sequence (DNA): TGTGCCAGCAGTGGAACAGGGGGGTATCAGCCCCAGCATTTT. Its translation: CASSGTGGYQPQHF.

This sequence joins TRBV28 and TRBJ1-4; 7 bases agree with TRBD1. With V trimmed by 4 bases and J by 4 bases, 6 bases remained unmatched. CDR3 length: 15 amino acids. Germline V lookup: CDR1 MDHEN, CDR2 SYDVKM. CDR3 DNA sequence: TGTGCCAGCAGTTCACAGGGGCTAGGTAATGAAAAACTGTTTTTT. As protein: CASSSQGLGNEKLFF.

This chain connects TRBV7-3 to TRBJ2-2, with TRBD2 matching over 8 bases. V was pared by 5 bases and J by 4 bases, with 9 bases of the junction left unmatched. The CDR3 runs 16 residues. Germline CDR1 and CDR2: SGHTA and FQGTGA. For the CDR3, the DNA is TGTGCCAGCAGCCCTCGGGGGGGAGGCCCCACCGGGGAGCTGTTTTTT. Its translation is CASSPRGGGPTGELFF.

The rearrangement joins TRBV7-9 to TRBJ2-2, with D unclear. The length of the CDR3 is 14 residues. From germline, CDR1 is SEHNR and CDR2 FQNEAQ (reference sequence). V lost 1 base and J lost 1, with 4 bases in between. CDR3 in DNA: TGTGCCAGCAGCTTAGGAGAGAACACCGGGGAGCTGTTTTTT. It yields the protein CASSLGENTGELFF. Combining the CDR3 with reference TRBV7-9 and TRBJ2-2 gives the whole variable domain DTGVSQNPRHKITKRGQNVTFRCDPISEHNRLYWYRQTLGQGPEFLTYFQNEAQLEKSRLLSDRFSAERPKGSFSTLEIQRTEQGDSAMYLCASSLGENTGELFFGEGSRLTVL.

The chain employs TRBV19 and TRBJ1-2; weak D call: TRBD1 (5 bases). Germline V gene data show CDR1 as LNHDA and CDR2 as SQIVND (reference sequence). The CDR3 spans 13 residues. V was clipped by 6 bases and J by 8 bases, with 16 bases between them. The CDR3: CASRMDGGEGYTF. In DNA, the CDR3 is TGTGCCAGTAGAATGGACGGAGGGGAAGGCTACACCTTC.

This CDR3 is CASSEAKTNPLSEQYF. The CDR3 DNA reads as TGTGCCAGCAGTGAAGCGAAAACCAACCCCCTGAGCGAGCAGTACTTC. V usage is TRBV6-1 and J usage is TRBJ2-7; the D is unclear. CDR3 size: 16 residues. V dropped 0 bases and J dropped 6 bases, with 18 bases sitting between them. From germline, CDR1 is MNHNS and CDR2 SASEGT.

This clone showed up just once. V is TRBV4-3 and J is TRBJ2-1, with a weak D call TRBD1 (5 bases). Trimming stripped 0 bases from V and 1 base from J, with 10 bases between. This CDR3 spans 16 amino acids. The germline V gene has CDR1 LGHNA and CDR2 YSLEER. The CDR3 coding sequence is TGCGCCAGCAGCCAAGATCGCAGGGTTTCCTACAATGAGCAGTTCTTC. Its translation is CASSQDRRVSYNEQFF.

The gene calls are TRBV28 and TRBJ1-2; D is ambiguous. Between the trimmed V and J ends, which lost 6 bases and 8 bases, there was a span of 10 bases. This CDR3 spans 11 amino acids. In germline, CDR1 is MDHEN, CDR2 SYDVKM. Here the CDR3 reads CASRTAWGYTF. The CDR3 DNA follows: TGTGCCAGCAGGACTGCGTGGGGCTACACCTTC.

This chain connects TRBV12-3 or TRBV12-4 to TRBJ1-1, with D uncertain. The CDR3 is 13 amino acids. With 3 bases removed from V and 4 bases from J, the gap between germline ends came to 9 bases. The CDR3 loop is CASSLEAGTEAFF. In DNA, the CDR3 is TGTGCCAGCAGTTTGGAGGCGGGCACTGAAGCTTTCTTT.

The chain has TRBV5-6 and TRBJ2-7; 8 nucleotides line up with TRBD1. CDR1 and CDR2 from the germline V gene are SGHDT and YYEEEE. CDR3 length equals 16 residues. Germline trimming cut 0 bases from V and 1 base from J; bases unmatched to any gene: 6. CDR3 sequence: CASSLAIRTGSYEQYF. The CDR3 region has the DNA TGTGCCAGCAGCTTGGCCATCAGGACAGGGTCCTACGAGCAGTACTTC.